Below, 21 T cell receptor beta chains from the same sample are listed, as sequenced in a study of blood T cells in healthy people across ages. The second PCR ran about 6 to 11 cycles with a sample-barcoded 5' primer and J-beta primers. MiXCR, run by TCRdb on the 5' RACE reads, gives a single entry per CDR3 protein. The repertoire holds 550,000 to 600,000 distinct CDR3 sequences, with about 26% as singletons. Source material: blood. The receptors derive from an older woman in good health.

The V and J genes are TRBV6-5 and TRBJ1-1, with D unresolved. The CDR3 has 13 residues. Trimming left V 2 bases short and J 5 bases short, with 9 bases between. Germline CDR1 reads MNHEY; CDR2 reads SVGAGI. The CDR3 sequence is CASSYRERTEAFF. In DNA form, the CDR3 reads TGTGCCAGCAGTTACCGGGAGAGGACTGAAGCTTTCTTT.

The chain uses TRBV10-3 and TRBJ2-1; D gene uncertain. Germline loops: CDR1 ENHRY, CDR2 SYGVKD. This CDR3 contains 15 residues. The V end lost 3 bases, the J end lost 4 bases, and 13 bases lay between the germline ends. CDR3 sequence reads: CAISEASPGYNEQFF. The CDR3 DNA reads as TGTGCCATCAGTGAAGCTAGTCCTGGATACAATGAGCAGTTCTTC.

This clonotype has just a few counts. V and J are TRBV4-2 and TRBJ2-3; D gene unclear. CDR3 length: 15 residues. Trimming took 1 base from V and 0 from J, leaving 8 bases between them. CDR1 LGHNA and CDR2 YNFKEQ come from the germline V gene. DNA of the CDR3: TGTGCCAGCAGCCAAGGGTCCCGTAGCACAGATACGCAGTATTTT. It is translated as CASSQGSRSTDTQYF.

This clonotype turned up a few times. V gene TRBV20-1 combines with J gene TRBJ1-1, with no clear D. V lost 0 bases and J lost 7, with 12 bases in between. CDR3 length equals 13 residues. Germline V gene sequence: CDR1 DFQATT, CDR2 SNEGSKA (reference sequence). Here the CDR3 reads CSARETESNEAFF. As DNA, the CDR3 is TGCAGTGCTAGAGAAACAGAATCGAATGAAGCTTTCTTT.

In its sample, this clonotype was seen a few times. The chain joins TRBV20-1 to TRBJ2-4; D might be TRBD2 (6 bases). Germline CDR1 and CDR2: DFQATT and SNEGSKA (reference sequence). Trimming cost V 6 bases and J 6 bases, with 12 bases left between them. The CDR3 runs 12 residues. The CDR3 DNA reads TGCAGTGCCTCCGGGGACTCAAACATTCAGTACTTC. It encodes CSASGDSNIQYF.

This clonotype was observed a few times. The chain joins TRBV6-1 to TRBJ2-1; 13 nucleotides align to TRBD2. V dropped 7 bases and J dropped 4; count of bases not matched to a gene: 4. Germline V gene sequence: CDR1 MNHNS, CDR2 SASEGT. The CDR3 extends over 15 amino acids. This chain's CDR3 is CASTGLAGVYNEQFF. CDR3 bases: TGTGCCAGCACCGGACTAGCGGGGGTATACAATGAGCAGTTCTTC.

In its sample, this clonotype was seen a few times. The V and J genes are TRBV4-3 and TRBJ1-4; 7 bases match TRBD1. The CDR3 sequence is 15 residues long. The germline gives CDR1 LGHNA, CDR2 YSLEER. J lost 7 bases, V lost 1 base, and 6 bases had no gene match. The CDR3 DNA sequence: TGCGCCAGCAGCCAAGTCGACAGGGCTAGTGAAAAACTGTTTTTT. Its translation: CASSQVDRASEKLFF.

This sequence joins TRBV19 and TRBJ1-3; tentative D call: TRBD1 (5 bases). The CDR3 runs 16 residues. The germline gives CDR1 LNHDA, CDR2 SQIVND (reference sequence). V lost 8 bases to trimming and J lost 0 bases, with 17 bases between them. CDR3 sequence: CASGYSGESSGNTIYF. The CDR3 DNA sequence: TGTGCCAGTGGCTATTCGGGGGAGAGCTCTGGAAACACCATATATTTT.

This rearrangement joins TRBV7-2 to TRBJ2-3, with 10 bases matching TRBD2. The germline gives CDR1 SGHTA, CDR2 FQGNSA. After removal of 4 bases from V and 3 bases from J, the junction contained 7 bases not matched to a gene. This CDR3 region has 16 residues. The CDR3 DNA is TGTGCCAGCAGCTCGAGAGCGGGGGGGCAAACAGATACGCAGTATTTT. As protein: CASSSRAGGQTDTQYF.

This clonotype was seen only once. The chain joins TRBV7-9 to TRBJ2-3; D unclear. V was shortened by 1 base and J by 10 bases, with 12 bases between the two germline ends. This CDR3 region has 13 residues. From germline, CDR1 is SEHNR and CDR2 FQNEAQ (reference sequence). The CDR3 reads CASSLDPGDAQYF. The CDR3 DNA reads as TGTGCCAGCAGCTTAGACCCCGGCGATGCGCAGTATTTT.

The chain links TRBV6-6 to TRBJ1-4; D remains unclear. This CDR3 is 16 amino acids long. The ends were cut back, 5 bases at V and 4 bases at J, with 17 bases in the middle. Germline V gene data show CDR1 as MNHNY and CDR2 as SVGAGI (reference sequence). The CDR3 DNA sequence: TGTGCCAGCAGTCCCCTGGGCAGGCCAAGTAATGAAAAACTGTTTTTT. This translates into CASSPLGRPSNEKLFF.

The genes are TRBV7-3 and TRBJ1-6; D gene unclear. CDR1 SGHTA and CDR2 FQGTGA come from the germline V gene. Trimming stripped 3 bases from V and 9 bases from J, with 12 bases between. The CDR3 consists of 14 residues. The CDR3 region has the DNA TGTGCCAGCAGCTTGTCCCCCCCAAGTTCACCCCTCCACTTT. The encoded protein is CASSLSPPSSPLHF.

The V gene is TRBV20-1, the J gene TRBJ2-4; D call uncertain. Germline loops: CDR1 DFQATT, CDR2 SNEGSKA (reference sequence). The CDR3 runs 13 residues. V lost 5 bases and J lost 5, with 13 bases in between. CDR3 sequence reads: CSARGPTENIQYF. CDR3 nucleotides: TGCAGTGCTCGAGGCCCGACGGAAAACATTCAGTACTTC.

The J gene is TRBJ1-2, the V gene TRBV7-2; D is unresolved. This CDR3 is built from 13 residues. Per germline, CDR1 SGHTA and CDR2 FQGNSA. V was trimmed by 5 bases and J by 2 bases, leaving 9 bases between them. The CDR3, as DNA: TGTGCCAGCAGCAGACGGGAGAACTATGGCTACACCTTC. Translating it yields CASSRRENYGYTF.

The chain links TRBV2 to TRBJ2-5, with 8 bases matching TRBD2. The length of the CDR3 is 15 residues. Germline V gene lookup returns CDR1 SNHLY and CDR2 FYNNEI. With 4 bases clipped from V and 2 bases from J, the junction kept 6 bases outside the gene matches. CDR3 nucleotides: TGTGCCAGCAGTGTTGAAGCGGGGGATCAAGAGACCCAGTACTTC. Translating it yields CASSVEAGDQETQYF.

The V call is TRBV6-1, the J call TRBJ1-2; D remains unclear. The CDR3 runs to 16 residues. Per germline, CDR1 MNHNS and CDR2 SASEGT. The V end was cut by 6 bases, the J end by 2 bases, with 19 bases between. CDR3 region: CASSPEARGRNYGYTF. In DNA, the CDR3 is TGTGCCAGCAGCCCCGAAGCCCGTGGGAGAAACTATGGCTACACCTTC.

This clonotype has just a few counts. This rearrangement joins TRBV6-5 to TRBJ2-7; maybe TRBD1 (5 bases). Trimming left V 8 bases short and J 3 bases short, with 17 bases between. CDR1 MNHEY and CDR2 SVGAGI come from the germline V gene. The CDR3 is 14 amino acids. The CDR3, as DNA: TGTGCCAGCTCGCGTCGCCAGGGAATCTACGAGCAGTACTTC. This encodes CASSRRQGIYEQYF.

The CDR3 protein is CASSLRGGNSPLHF. CDR3 coding DNA: TGTGCCAGCAGCTTAAGGGGAGGGAATTCACCCCTCCACTTT. This chain uses TRBV5-5 with TRBJ1-6; a possible D gene is TRBD1 (5 bases). Germline lookup yields CDR1 SGHKS and CDR2 YYEKEE (reference sequence). Trimming took 2 bases from V and 7 from J, leaving 10 bases between them. CDR3 length equals 14 residues.

The J gene is TRBJ1-1, the V gene TRBV18, with 7 bases aligning to TRBD1. The germline V gene has CDR1 KGHSH and CDR2 LQKENI. The CDR3 totals 15 residues. J was trimmed by 3 bases and V by 4 bases; bases with no gene match: 8. The chain's CDR3 is CASSRNVRGDTEAFF. CDR3 bases: TGTGCCAGCTCACGAAACGTCAGGGGGGACACTGAAGCTTTCTTT.

The genes are TRBV7-2 and TRBJ2-1, with 9 positions matching TRBD1. CDR3 length: 15 amino acids. With 5 bases clipped from V and 12 bases from J, the junction kept 14 bases outside the gene matches. The germline CDR1 and CDR2 sequences are SGHTA and FQGNSA. CDR3 DNA sequence: TGTGCCAGCAGCCGACCCGGGACAGGGTGGTTTGGGCAGTTCTTC. Protein product: CASSRPGTGWFGQFF.

This clonotype was picked up a small number of times. The rearrangement uses TRBV27 and TRBJ2-1, with D perhaps being TRBD1 or TRBD2 (5 bases each). The CDR3 is made up of 16 amino acids. CDR1 is MNHEY and CDR2 is SMNVEV in the germline V gene (reference sequence). Trimming stripped 3 bases from V and 0 bases from J, with 12 bases between. The CDR3 nucleotides are TGTGCCAGCAGTTTTCGGGGCCCAAGCTCCTACAATGAGCAGTTCTTC. Translated, it gives CASSFRGPSSYNEQFF.